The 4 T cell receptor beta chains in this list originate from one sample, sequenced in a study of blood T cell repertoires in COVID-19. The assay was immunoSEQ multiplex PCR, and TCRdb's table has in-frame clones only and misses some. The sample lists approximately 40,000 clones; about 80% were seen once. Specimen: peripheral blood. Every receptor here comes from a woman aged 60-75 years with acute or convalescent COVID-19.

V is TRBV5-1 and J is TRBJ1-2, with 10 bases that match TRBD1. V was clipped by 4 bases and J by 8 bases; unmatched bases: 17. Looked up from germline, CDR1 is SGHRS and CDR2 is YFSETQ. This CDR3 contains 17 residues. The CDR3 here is CASSRQGARGVREGYTF. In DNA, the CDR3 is TGCGCCAGCAGCAGACAGGGGGCGAGAGGAGTTCGGGAGGGCTACACCTTC.

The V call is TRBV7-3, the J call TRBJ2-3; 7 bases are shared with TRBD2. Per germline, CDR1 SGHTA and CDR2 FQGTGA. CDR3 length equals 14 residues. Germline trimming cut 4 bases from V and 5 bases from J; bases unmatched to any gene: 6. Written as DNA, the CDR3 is TGTGCCAGCAGCTATGGCGGGAGTCTAGATACGCAGTATTTT. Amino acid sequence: CASSYGGSLDTQYF.

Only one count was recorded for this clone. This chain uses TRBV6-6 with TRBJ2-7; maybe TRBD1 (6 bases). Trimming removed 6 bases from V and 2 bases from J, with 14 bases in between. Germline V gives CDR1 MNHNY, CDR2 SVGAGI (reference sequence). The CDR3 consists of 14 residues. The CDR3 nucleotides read TGTGCCAGCAGATACACAGGGACAACCTACGAGCAGTACTTC. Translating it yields CASRYTGTTYEQYF.

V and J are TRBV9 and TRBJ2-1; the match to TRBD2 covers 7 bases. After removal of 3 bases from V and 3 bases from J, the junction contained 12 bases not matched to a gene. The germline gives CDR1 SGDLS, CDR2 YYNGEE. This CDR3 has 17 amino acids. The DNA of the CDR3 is TGTGCCAGCAGCGGGAGGGGAGGGGCCCTACGCTACAATGAGCAGTTCTTC. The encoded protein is CASSGRGGALRYNEQFF. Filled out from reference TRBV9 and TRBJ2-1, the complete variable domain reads DSGVTQTPKHLITATGQRVTLRCSPRSGDLSVYWYQQSLDQGLQFLIQYYNGEERAKGNILERFSAQQFPDLHSELNLSSLELGDSALYFCASSGRGGALRYNEQFFGPGTRLTVL.